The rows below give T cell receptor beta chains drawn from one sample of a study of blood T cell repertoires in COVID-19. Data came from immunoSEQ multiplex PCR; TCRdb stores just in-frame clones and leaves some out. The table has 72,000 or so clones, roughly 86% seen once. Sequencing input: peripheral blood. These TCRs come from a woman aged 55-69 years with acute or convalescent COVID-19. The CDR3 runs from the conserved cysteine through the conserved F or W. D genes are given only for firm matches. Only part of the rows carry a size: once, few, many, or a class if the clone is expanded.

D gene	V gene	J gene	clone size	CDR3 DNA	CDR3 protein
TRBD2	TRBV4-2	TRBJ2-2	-	TGTGCCAGCAGCCAAGATCGCGGGGGGGCCGTCGGGGAGCTGTTTTTT	CASSQDRGGAVGELFF
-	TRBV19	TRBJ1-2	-	TGTGCCAGTAGCAGGACAGTGCCGGGCCGAGGCTATGGCTACACCTTC	CASSRTVPGRGYGYTF
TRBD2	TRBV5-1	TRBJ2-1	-	TGCGCCAGCAGCTTATCACTAGCGGAGAATGAGCAGTTCTTC	CASSLSLAENEQFF
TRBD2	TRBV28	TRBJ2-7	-	TGTGCCAGCAGTTCAGCGGGGGGGCACCGCGAGCAGTACTTC	CASSSAGGHREQYF
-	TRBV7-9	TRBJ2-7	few	TGTGCCAGCAGCTTACAGGGGGGAAGCTCCTACGAGCAGTACTTC	CASSLQGGSSYEQYF
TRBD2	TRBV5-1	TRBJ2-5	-	TGCGCCAGCAGCTTGGGACTAGCGGGGGACTACCAAGAGACCCAGTACTTC	CASSLGLAGDYQETQYF
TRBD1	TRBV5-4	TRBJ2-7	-	TGTGCCAGCAGCCCGAGGGACAGGGGGCGCGGGTACGAGCAGTACTTC	CASSPRDRGRGYEQYF
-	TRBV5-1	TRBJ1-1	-	TGCGCCAGCAGCTTGGGCCTGGGGAGGCCGAACACTGAAGCTTTCTTT	CASSLGLGRPNTEAFF
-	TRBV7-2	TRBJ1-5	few	TGTGCCAGCAGCGTCGACGGGGGAAATCAGCCCCAGCATTTT	CASSVDGGNQPQHF
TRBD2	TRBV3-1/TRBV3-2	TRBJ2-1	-	TGTGCCAGCAGCCAGGGACGGGGGGGCGTTTTCGCCAATGAGCAGTTCTTC	CASSQGRGGVFANEQFF
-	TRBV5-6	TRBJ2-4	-	TGTGCCAGCAGCCCCACCCTGCGGGCGAGGGACATTCAGTACTTC	CASSPTLRARDIQYF
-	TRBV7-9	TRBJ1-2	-	TGTGCCAGCAGCTTAGGCTCTCCTCAGGGCAACTATGGCTACACCTTC	CASSLGSPQGNYGYTF
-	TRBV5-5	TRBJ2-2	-	TGTGCCAGCAGCTTCGGGCAGGGCCAGACCGGGGAGCTGTTTTTT	CASSFGQGQTGELFF
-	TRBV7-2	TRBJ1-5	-	TGTGCCAGCAGCCTGGCACCAGGGGGCAATCAGCCCCAGCATTTT	CASSLAPGGNQPQHF
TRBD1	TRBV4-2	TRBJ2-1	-	TGTGCCAGCAGCCAAGACGGGACAGGGGGCATCGCTAGCTCCTACAATGAGCAGTTCTTC	CASSQDGTGGIASSYNEQFF
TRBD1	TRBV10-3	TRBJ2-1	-	TGTGCCACGCTGCCGGGACAGGGAGGGAATGAGCAGTTCTTC	CATLPGQGGNEQFF
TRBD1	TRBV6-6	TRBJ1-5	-	TGTGCCAGCAGTTGGGACAGGGGGAATCAGCCCCAGCATTTT	CASSWDRGNQPQHF
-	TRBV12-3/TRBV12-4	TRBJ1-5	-	TGTGCCAGCAGTTTAGGCAGGGTGCAGCCCCAGCATTTT	CASSLGRVQPQHF
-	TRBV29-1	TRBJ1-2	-	TGCAGCGTTGATCTGGGCCCTACCCGCGGCTACACCTTC	CSVDLGPTRGYTF
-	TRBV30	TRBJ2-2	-	TGTGCCTGGAGTGTAGTGGGAGGCGGGGAGCTGTTTTTT	CAWSVVGGGELFF
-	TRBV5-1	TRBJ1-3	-	TGCGCCAGCAGATTGGTAGGGGATGGAAACACCATATATTTT	CASRLVGDGNTIYF
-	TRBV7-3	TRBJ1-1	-	TGTGCCAGCAGCGCATTTCCAGGGTCAGATGAAGCTTTCTTT	CASSAFPGSDEAFF
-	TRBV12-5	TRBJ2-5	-	TGTGCTAGTGGTTTGGACCCGACCATCTCGGGGGAGACCCAGTACTTC	CASGLDPTISGETQYF
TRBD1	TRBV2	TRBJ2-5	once	TGTGCCAGCAGTGCCGGGACAGGGAGAGAGACCCAGTACTTC	CASSAGTGRETQYF
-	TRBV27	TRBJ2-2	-	TGTGCCAGCAGTTTACCTAACACCGGGGAGCTGTTTTTT	CASSLPNTGELFF
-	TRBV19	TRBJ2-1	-	TGTGCCAGTAGTATAAATCCTAGCGCAGGTAATGAGCAGTTCTTC	CASSINPSAGNEQFF
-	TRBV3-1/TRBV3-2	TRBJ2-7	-	TGTGCCAGCAGCCAGAGGCTAGCACCCTACGAGCAGTACTTC	CASSQRLAPYEQYF
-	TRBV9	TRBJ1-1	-	TGTGCCAGCAGCCCAAGACACGTCCGGACTGAAGCTTTCTTT	CASSPRHVRTEAFF
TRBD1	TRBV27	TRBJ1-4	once	TGTGCCAGCAGGGACGGGACAGGGGCAGGCGAAAAACTGTTTTTT	CASRDGTGAGEKLFF
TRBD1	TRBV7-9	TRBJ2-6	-	TGTGCCAGCAGCTCCCGGGACAGGGCCCGCTCTGGGGCCAACGTCCTGACTTTC	CASSSRDRARSGANVLTF
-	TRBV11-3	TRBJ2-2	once	TGTGCCAGCAGCTCAAACACCGGGGAGCTGTTTTTT	CASSSNTGELFF
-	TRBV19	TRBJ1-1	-	TGTGCCAGTAGTATAGATGGGGGCATGAACACTGAAGCTTTCTTT	CASSIDGGMNTEAFF
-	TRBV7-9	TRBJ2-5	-	TGTGCCAGCAGCACGAACCGGGACATCCAACAAGAGACCCAGTACTTC	CASSTNRDIQQETQYF
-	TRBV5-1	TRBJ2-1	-	TGCGCCAGCAGCTTGGTTCCGGGTGGTGAGCAGTTCTTC	CASSLVPGGEQFF
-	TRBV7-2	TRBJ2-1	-	TGTGCCAGCAGCTTAGCGGTTAGCGAGTGGACGTTCTTC	CASSLAVSEWTFF
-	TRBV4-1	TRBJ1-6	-	TGCGCCAGCAGCCAAGACAGTAATTCACCCCTCCACTTT	CASSQDSNSPLHF
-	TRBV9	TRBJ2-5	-	TGTGCCAGCAGCGTAGACCTGTACACGGAGACCCAGTACTTC	CASSVDLYTETQYF
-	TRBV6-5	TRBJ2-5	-	TGTGCCAGCACCATTCCCCGCCCGGGAGAGACCCAGTACTTC	CASTIPRPGETQYF
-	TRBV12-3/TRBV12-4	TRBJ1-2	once	TGTGCCAGCAGTCCCCGGGAGAGGAATGGCTACACCTTC	CASSPRERNGYTF
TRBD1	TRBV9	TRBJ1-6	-	TGTGCCAGCAGCAGTACAGGGGAGGCTTCACCCCTCCACTTT	CASSSTGEASPLHF
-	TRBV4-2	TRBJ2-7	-	TGTGCCAGCAGCCAACCCCCTAACTACGAGCAGTACTTC	CASSQPPNYEQYF
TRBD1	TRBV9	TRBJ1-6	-	TGTGCCAGCAGCGTAGAATCAGGGGGCAATTCACCCCTCCACTTT	CASSVESGGNSPLHF